This TCR beta chain was captured by sequencing in a study of cytomegalovirus exposure and HLA in healthy donors. Overall study findings and caveats: A subsequent analysis found that TCR clusters from the first cohort also tended to co-occur in the roughly 120 validation repertoires, with under 95% of cluster scores above 0. The study recorded 164 TCR beta chains that were cytomegalovirus-associated. CMV antigen specificity of a few CMV-associated chains was confirmed in vitro.

In this sample, this clone turned up once. Its antigen is as yet unknown. Repertoires were generated with immunoSEQ multiplex PCR, while TCRdb's copy carries only in-frame clones and drops some. The repertoire has 90,000 to 140,000 clones, 85% to 90% of them found once; the top ten carry 4% to 4.5%. In germline, CDR1 is SGDLS, CDR2 YYNGEE. CDR3 length: 15 residues. Losses at the gene ends were 3 bases for V and 1 base for J; bases not matched to a gene: 5. The sequence derives from a woman aged 18-30 years in good health and CMV-seropositive. The sequencing sample was made of PBMCs. J is TRBJ2-3 and V is TRBV9; 7 bases map to TRBD2. CDR3 coding DNA: TGTGCCAGCAGCGCCAGCGGGGCTGGCACAGATACGCAGTATTTT. Its protein product is CASSASGAGTDTQYF.